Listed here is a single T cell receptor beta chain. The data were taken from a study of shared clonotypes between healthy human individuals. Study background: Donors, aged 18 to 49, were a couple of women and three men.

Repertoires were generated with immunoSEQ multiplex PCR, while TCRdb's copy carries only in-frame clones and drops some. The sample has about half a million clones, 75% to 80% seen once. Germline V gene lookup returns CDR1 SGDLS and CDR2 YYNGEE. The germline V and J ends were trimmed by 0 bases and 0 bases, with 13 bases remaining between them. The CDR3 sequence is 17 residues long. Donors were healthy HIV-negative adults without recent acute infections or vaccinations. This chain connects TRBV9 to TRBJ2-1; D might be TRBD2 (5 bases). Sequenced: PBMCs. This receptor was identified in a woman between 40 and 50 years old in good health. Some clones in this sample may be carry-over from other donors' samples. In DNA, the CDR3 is TGTGCCAGCAGCGTAGGAGGAGCGGAAAGCTCCTACAATGAGCAGTTCTTC. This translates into CASSVGGAESSYNEQFF.